Sequencing of this T cell receptor beta chain was carried out in a study of blood T cell repertoires in COVID-19 (TCRdb year 2020). General notes on the study: The collaborator samples originated in the United States, Italy and Spain and spanned the acute and convalescent phases of COVID-19. The prospective study material was composed of cDNA or gDNA derived from T cells, B-cell-depleted T cells, or PBMCs. The dataset comprised deeply sampled blood TCRbeta repertoires from subjects exposed to, actively infected with, or recovered from COVID-19. The repertoires were released in a freely available public database meant as a resource for research on the immune response to SARS-CoV-2. The samples were drawn from the first 160 participants of the ongoing ImmuneRACE study and from more than 1,000 subjects provided by 6 global collaborators. The sample metadata nearly always contained a de-identified subject ID, COVID-19 status, age in years and sex. Where HLA class I and class II types were available, the types were taken from metadata supplied by the sample provider, not from assay-based typing. The full study reports these points: The quantity of clinical and demographic metadata differed by source and by participant and was supplied without curation.

Per the germline V gene, SQVTM is the CDR1 and ANQGSEA is the CDR2. Trimming leaves V shorter by 7 bases and J shorter by 1 base, with the junction holding 7 bases beyond the gene matches. The CDR3, cysteine through phenylalanine, is 14 amino acids long. Only the CDR3 region is kept as DNA, spanning 42 bases read in frame from base 1. The immunoSEQ Assay, a bias-controlled multiplex PCR, was used to amplify TCRbeta CDR3 regions from genomic DNA. On the authors' methods: The number of nucleated cells in each sample was estimated by amplification of reference gene primers within the assay. Sequence reads were collapsed and filtered to measure the absolute abundance of every unique TCRbeta CDR3 rearrangement. Productive Simpson clonality was computed per sample as the square root of Simpson's diversity index over productive rearrangements. The table was pulled from immuneACCESS by TCRdb, which kept in-frame rearrangements only. Such tables lose some clones; where checked, under half of the loss comes from unresolved V genes, and the rest has no known cause. That table supplies the V and J calls and clone size; D and trimming were determined from the DNA. The sample records fewer than 200,000 clones, under 85% of which are singletons. Of the sample, around 3.4% is held by the ten largest clones.

Turning to this clone: The antigen it binds to is not known. Within one base of it there is no much larger clone, and no base qualities were kept.

The collaborating institutions used their own protocols to collect whole blood in K2EDTA tubes. For TCRbeta analysis, collaborators shipped samples in one of three forms: frozen whole blood, isolated PBMCs, or DNA extracted from either of those sample types. The receptor was isolated from a woman of 80 years or more with acute or convalescent COVID-19. Material: peripheral blood. The sequence joins TRBV29-1 to TRBJ1-1, and TRBD1 matches 9 of the central bases. The DNA is as follows: TGCAGCGCCCGGGACAGGGCACCGAACACTGAAGCTTTCTTT. The encoded protein is CSARDRAPNTEAFF.